This TCR beta chain stems from a study of T cell changes during pregnancy in multiple sclerosis. Libraries were prepared by immunoSEQ multiplex PCR; TCRdb keeps only in-frame clonotypes and omits some of them. The sample has around 45,000 clones; more than 85% are singletons. Germline V lookup: CDR1 SGHRS, CDR2 YFSETQ. V trimming: 4 bases; J trimming: 5 bases; junction bases outside the gene matches: 8. This CDR3 is built from 15 residues. This clonotype originated in a female donor in good health, enrolled as a control in a pregnancy study. The source was CD4+ T cells from peripheral blood mononuclear cells, collected in the second trimester of pregnancy. The V and J genes are TRBV5-1 and TRBJ2-5, with 10 bases lining up with TRBD2. The CDR3: CASSPSGRADETQYF. The CDR3 bases are TGCGCCAGCAGCCCGAGCGGGAGGGCCGACGAGACCCAGTACTTC.